The clone carrying this TCR beta chain counts as medium-sized. Its antigen is currently unknown. The data belong to a study of T cell repertoires in cytomegalovirus infection. A single record per CDR3 protein comes from TCRdb applying MiXCR to the reads. This sample yields 300,000 or so distinct CDR3 sequences, of which around 25% are seen a single time; roughly 15% belongs to the top ten. Germline-derived CDR1 and CDR2 are SGHTA and FQGNSA. The V gene end was trimmed by 5 bases and the J gene end by 8 bases; junction bases not matched to a gene: 9. The CDR3 totals 16 residues. The sequence was obtained from a human donor in good health (CMV status not recorded). Some clones in this sample may be carry-over from other donors' samples. The sequenced sample was cultured PBMCs, obtained from culture after CMV antigen stimulation. This rearrangement joins TRBV7-2 to TRBJ1-6; 10 positions agree with TRBD1. CDR3 region: CASSLDWTGGYSPLHF. In nucleotides, the CDR3 is TGTGCCAGCAGCCTCGACTGGACAGGGGGTTATTCACCCCTCCACTTT.